The TCR beta chain described here comes from a study of response to subunit inactivated influenza vaccine. TCRdb re-called the RT-PCR reads with MiXCR, one entry per CDR3 protein. The sample contains approximately 500,000 distinct CDR3 sequences, 14% of which appear only once. As for this clonotype: Antigen unknown.

Findings of the study overall: Authors suggested each seasonal influenza vaccination recruits few new T cells.

This CDR3 has 16 residues. V was pared by 7 bases and J by 2 bases, with 9 bases of the junction left unmatched. V usage is TRBV12-3 or TRBV12-4 and J usage is TRBJ2-1; the match to TRBD1 covers 9 bases. The clonotype originates from a man aged 50 to 60 who received an inactivated influenza vaccine. The sample here was PBMCs from blood, taken approximately 13 days after vaccination. The CDR3 sequence is CASTSSTGGAYNEQFF. In nucleotides, the CDR3 is TGTGCCAGCACCTCATCGACAGGGGGTGCCTACAATGAGCAGTTCTTC.